This is a list of T cell receptor beta chains from one sample in a study of blood T cell repertoires in COVID-19. Only in-frame clones appear in the TCRdb table, and some are missing; sequencing was by immunoSEQ multiplex PCR. This table has 400,000 or so clones, approximately 90% appearing once. Sequenced: PBMCs or T cells enriched from blood (not recorded which). These receptors came from a man aged 25-45 years who had recovered from COVID-19. The CDR3 runs from the conserved cysteine through the conserved F or W. The D gene is left open where the match is weak. The size entry is marked missing in some rows and otherwise reads once, few, many or a size class.

V gene	J gene	clone size	D gene	CDR3 length	CDR3 DNA	CDR3 protein
TRBV18	TRBJ2-5	-	TRBD1	15	TGTGCCAGCTCGGGACAGGGGGACGGGCAAGAGACCCAGTACTTC	CASSGQGDGQETQYF
TRBV7-9	TRBJ1-5	-	-	12	TGTGCCAGCAGCCCCTCGGGGGAGCCCCAGCATTTT	CASSPSGEPQHF
TRBV28	TRBJ2-5	-	-	16	TGTGCCAGCAGTTTTATGGGTTATTCTCCGCCGGGGACCCAGTACTTC	CASSFMGYSPPGTQYF
TRBV5-1	TRBJ2-7	-	TRBD2	17	TGCGCCAGCAGCTTGGCCGGAGCGGGAGGACCGATTTACGAGCAGTACTTC	CASSLAGAGGPIYEQYF
TRBV14	TRBJ1-1	-	TRBD1	16	TGTGCCAGCAGCCACAAGATGGGGACAGGGAACACTGAAGCTTTCTTT	CASSHKMGTGNTEAFF
TRBV15	TRBJ1-2	-	-	14	TGTGCCACCAGCAGACCCCAAAAGGCGGGGGGCTACACCTTC	CATSRPQKAGGYTF
TRBV5-1	TRBJ2-2	-	-	13	TGCGCCAGCAGCCTCCTAGAGAGGGGGGAGCTGTTTTTT	CASSLLERGELFF
TRBV18	TRBJ1-5	-	-	13	TGTGCCAGCGGGGGGGCAGACAATCAGCCCCAGCATTTT	CASGGADNQPQHF
TRBV10-3	TRBJ2-3	-	TRBD1	14	TGTGCCACCAGTCAGGACAGGAGCACAGATACGCAGTATTTT	CATSQDRSTDTQYF
TRBV9	TRBJ1-1	-	TRBD1	13	TGTGCCAGCAGCCTAACAGGGGAAGCTGAAGCTTTCTTT	CASSLTGEAEAFF
TRBV29-1	TRBJ1-2	-	TRBD1	16	TGCAGCGTTTCAGGGGGCGCAGAAGGTAGCGACTATGGCTACACCTTC	CSVSGGAEGSDYGYTF
TRBV30	TRBJ2-3	-	TRBD1	15	TGTGCCTGGAGTGTTGGGACAGGGGACGCCGATACGCAGTATTTT	CAWSVGTGDADTQYF
TRBV6-5	TRBJ1-4	-	TRBD1	13	TGTGCCAGCAGTCCGATCGACAGGGGACAGCTGTTTTTT	CASSPIDRGQLFF
TRBV4-1	TRBJ2-2	-	-	15	TGCGCCAGCAGCCCTACCCTCAGTGGCGGCGGGGAGCTGTTTTTT	CASSPTLSGGGELFF
TRBV11-3	TRBJ2-7	few	TRBD2	12	TGTGCCAGCAGCTTTCCGGGAGGCGAGCAGTACTTC	CASSFPGGEQYF
TRBV5-8	TRBJ1-2	-	-	15	TGTGCCAGCAGCTTGGGGAGGGGCGGAAACTATGGCTACACCTTC	CASSLGRGGNYGYTF
TRBV5-1	TRBJ1-3	-	-	15	TGCGCCAGCAGCTTGGGGACAGACACTGGAAACACCATATATTTT	CASSLGTDTGNTIYF
TRBV5-4	TRBJ1-1	-	-	14	TGTGCCAGCAGCTTGGAGTTAGGGGGCACTGAAGCTTTCTTT	CASSLELGGTEAFF
TRBV3-1/TRBV3-2	TRBJ1-5	-	-	13	TGTGCCAGCAGCCAAGTTAGCCGGGGGCCCCAGCATTTT	CASSQVSRGPQHF
TRBV7-9	TRBJ2-7	-	TRBD1	15	TGTGCCAGCAGCTTAGCGGGACAGGGCGCCTACGAGCAGTACTTC	CASSLAGQGAYEQYF
TRBV28	TRBJ2-3	-	-	15	TGTGCCAGCAGCGAACCGGGACGGGGGTTCGGTACGCAGTATTTT	CASSEPGRGFGTQYF
TRBV24-1	TRBJ1-2	-	-	12	TGTGCCACCGCCGAGGGCAACTATGGCTACACCTTC	CATAEGNYGYTF
TRBV27	TRBJ2-5	-	TRBD1	13	TGTGCCAGCAGGAAGGACAGGGAAGAGACCCAGTACTTC	CASRKDREETQYF
TRBV3-1/TRBV3-2	TRBJ1-2	-	-	13	TGTGCCAGCAGCCCAGACGGTAACTATGGCTACACCTTC	CASSPDGNYGYTF
TRBV28	TRBJ1-1	-	-	11	TGTGCCAGCACCGTCGACAGGTGGGCTTTCTTT	CASTVDRWAFF
TRBV28	TRBJ1-1	-	-	14	TGTGCCAGCAGACTCCCCGGGTCGAACACTGAAGCTTTCTTT	CASRLPGSNTEAFF
TRBV2	TRBJ2-3	-	-	15	TGTGCCAGCAGTGAAGGGCGGACTCTCACAGATACGCAGTATTTT	CASSEGRTLTDTQYF
TRBV3-1/TRBV3-2	TRBJ2-1	once	-	12	TGTGCCAGCAGCCTATGGAGCAATGAGCAGTTCTTC	CASSLWSNEQFF
TRBV12-3/TRBV12-4	TRBJ2-7	-	-	11	TGTGCCAGCACCATCTCCTACGAGCAGTACTTC	CASTISYEQYF
TRBV11-2	TRBJ1-6	-	-	15	TGTGCCAGCAGCTTACATTATACAGCCAATTCACCCCTCCACTTT	CASSLHYTANSPLHF
TRBV6-5	TRBJ2-1	-	TRBD1	16	TGTGCCAGCAGTTACTCGAACAGGGGTAACTACAATGAGCAGTTCTTC	CASSYSNRGNYNEQFF
TRBV18	TRBJ1-1	-	TRBD1	13	TGTGCCAGCTCACCACCCCAGGGGGCGAACGCTTTCTTT	CASSPPQGANAFF
TRBV9	TRBJ2-3	-	TRBD2	17	TGTGCCAGCACCGACCCTTGGGCTAGCGGGAACACAGATACGCAGTATTTT	CASTDPWASGNTDTQYF
TRBV5-6	TRBJ1-1	-	TRBD1	15	TGTGCCAGCAGCTTGGGGGGACAGGTTAACACTGAAGCTTTCTTT	CASSLGGQVNTEAFF
TRBV5-1	TRBJ1-2	-	TRBD1	14	TGCGCCAGCAGCATGGACAGGGGGGTTTTTGGCTACACCTTC	CASSMDRGVFGYTF
TRBV2	TRBJ2-1	once	TRBD1	15	TGTGCCAGCAGCCAAGGACAGGGCTCCTACAATGAGCAGTTCTTC	CASSQGQGSYNEQFF
TRBV29-1	TRBJ1-2	-	-	12	TGCAGCGTACGAGCAGGGGCCCGTGGCTACACCTTC	CSVRAGARGYTF
TRBV5-4	TRBJ2-7	-	-	13	TGTGCCAGCAGCTGGACGCAGGGTTACGAGCAGTACTTC	CASSWTQGYEQYF
TRBV25-1	TRBJ1-1	-	-	11	TGTGCCAGCAGGGTTGGCAGGGAAGCTTTCTTT	CASRVGREAFF
TRBV28	TRBJ2-7	-	TRBD1	15	TGTGCCAGCAGTTCCCCGGGACAGGGGTCCTACGAGCAGTACTTC	CASSSPGQGSYEQYF
TRBV7-3	TRBJ2-2	-	TRBD1	19	TGTGCCAGCAGCTCTCCCGGGACAGGGGGCGCCAGCTCTCGCGGGGAGCTGTTTTTT	CASSSPGTGGASSRGELFF
TRBV5-1	TRBJ1-1	-	-	13	TGCGCCAGCAGCTTGAAAGGGGCCCCTGAAGCTTTCTTT	CASSLKGAPEAFF
TRBV9	TRBJ2-1	-	-	12	TGTGCCAGCAGCGCTTACTACAATGAGCAGTTCTTC	CASSAYYNEQFF